This T cell receptor (beta chain) appears in the sequencing data of a study of response to subunit inactivated influenza vaccine listed by TCRdb under 2018. Regarding the study in general: The study used deep quantitative T cell receptor repertoire profiling to track responses to a trivalent subunit inactivated influenza vaccine. Study-level results and caveats: It was suggested by the authors that each seasonal influenza vaccination may recruit only a limited number of new T cells.

Library method: RT-PCR. TCRdb lists the instrument as Illumina HiSeq 2500. TCRdb took the public reads, trimmed them with fastp at Q25, ran MiXCR for clone calling and kept in-frame beta chains. Records with the same CDR3 protein are collapsed into one entry carrying the most frequent genes and DNA. A total of 500,000 to 650,000 distinct CDR3 sequences appear in this sample, about 8% of them only once. In total, the top ten clones hold roughly 13% of the sample. This clonotype was seen at least ten times. Its antigen specificity is not known. Base qualities were left out, and no much larger clone turns up one base away. The CDR3 spans 15 residues, from the cysteine through the phenylalanine. CDR3 DNA is the only sequence kept; it has 45 bases, read in frame from the first base. As encoded in the germline V gene, CDR1 is LGHNA while CDR2 is YSLEER. Trimmed from V: 1 base; trimmed from J: 0 bases; junction bases lacking a gene match: 2.

This receptor was taken from a man between 50 and 70 years old who received an inactivated influenza vaccine. Donor details come from another sample of the same person, matched by shared clones. The material was PBMCs from blood, obtained around 25 months after vaccination. The chain couples TRBV4-3 to TRBJ1-2; 7 of the junction bases match TRBD1. The DNA sequence is as follows: TGCGCCAGCAGCCAAGGACAGGGTACTAACTATGGCTACACCTTC. Its translation reads: CASSQGQGTNYGYTF.